Each of the 18 T cell receptor beta chains below was sequenced from the same sample in a study of T-cell reconstitution after alpha-beta-depleted transplantation in children. It was with unique molecular identifiers that the TCRbeta library was prepared. TCRdb passed the PCR reads through MiXCR, listing each CDR3 protein once. The sample carries about 230,000 distinct CDR3 sequences, 7.5% to 10% recorded once. The specimen comprised PBMCs from the stem cell graft donor, sampled from the stem cell graft. These receptors were taken from a human donor who donated a stem cell graft to a child with SCID.

This clonotype was counted many times. V usage is TRBV9 and J usage is TRBJ2-3, with 11 positions matching TRBD2. CDR3 length: 16 residues. V lost 4 bases, J lost 6 bases, and 10 bases stayed unmatched. Germline loops: CDR1 SGDLS, CDR2 YYNGEE. This CDR3 is CASSPLAGGRGDTQYF. In nucleotides, the CDR3 is TGTGCCAGCAGCCCCCTAGCGGGGGGCCGGGGCGATACGCAGTATTTT.

This clonotype was counted ten times or more. The rearrangement joins TRBV5-1 to TRBJ2-5, with D possibly TRBD2 on 6 matching bases. This CDR3 region has 16 residues. The V gene lost 4 bases and the J gene lost 4 bases, with 20 bases spanning the gap. Germline V gene lookup returns CDR1 SGHRS and CDR2 YFSETQ. The CDR3 DNA follows: TGCGCCAGCAGCCAGAACCCGGGGGATGACATAGAGACCCAGTACTTC. This gives the protein CASSQNPGDDIETQYF.

This clonotype was found many times. The rearrangement uses TRBV20-1 and TRBJ2-7; 8 nucleotides agree with TRBD1. V lost 0 bases and J lost 3; bases outside the gene matches: 13. Germline V lookup: CDR1 DFQATT, CDR2 SNEGSKA (reference sequence). The CDR3 consists of 17 residues. CDR3 protein: CSARDLRDRSGFYEQYF. The CDR3 region has the DNA TGCAGTGCTAGAGATCTACGGGACAGGAGTGGATTCTACGAGCAGTACTTC.

This clonotype was observed many times. This chain uses TRBV12-3 or TRBV12-4 with TRBJ2-1; 9 bases fit TRBD1. The CDR3 runs 16 residues. After removal of 6 bases from V and 0 bases from J, the junction contained 6 bases not matched to a gene. In nucleotides, the CDR3 is TGTGCCAGCAGGGGACAGGGCGCAAGCTCCTACAATGAGCAGTTCTTC. Protein sequence: CASRGQGASSYNEQFF.

This clonotype was detected many times. The rearrangement uses TRBV4-1 and TRBJ1-2; 7 nucleotides align to TRBD1. The CDR3 extends over 18 amino acids. The trim removed 6 bases at V and 6 bases at J, leaving 22 bases unmatched. The germline CDR1 and CDR2 sequences are MGHRA and YSYEKL. CDR3 DNA: TGCGCCAGCAGACAACCGGGACAGCAGAGGTCGAAACGGGATGGCTACACCTTC. This gives the protein CASRQPGQQRSKRDGYTF.

This clonotype showed up many times. The genes are TRBV6-1 and TRBJ2-7; a possible D gene is TRBD2 (5 bases). This CDR3 has 14 amino acids. Germline CDR1 reads MNHNS; CDR2 reads SASEGT. The V end was cut by 5 bases, the J end by 4 bases, with 15 bases between. The CDR3 loop is CASSPLTRRYEQYF. The CDR3 DNA is TGTGCCAGCAGTCCTCTCACTAGGAGGTACGAGCAGTACTTC.

The chain links TRBV30 to TRBJ1-1; perhaps TRBD1 as D (5 bases). The CDR3 covers 12 residues. Germline V gives CDR1 GTSNPN, CDR2 SVGIG (reference sequence). Trimming removed 0 bases at V and 3 bases at J, with 5 bases between. CDR3 sequence reads: CAWSVGDTEAFF. Written as DNA, the CDR3 is TGTGCCTGGAGTGTAGGGGACACTGAAGCTTTCTTT.

This clonotype appeared many times. This chain uses TRBV7-9 with TRBJ1-2; D ambiguous. Germline CDR1 is SEHNR and CDR2 is FQNEAQ (reference sequence). The germline V and J ends were trimmed by 5 bases and 0 bases, with 10 bases remaining between them. The CDR3 has 14 residues. CDR3 region: CASSAPGANYGYTF. The DNA for the CDR3 is TGTGCCAGCAGCGCCCCCGGAGCTAACTATGGCTACACCTTC.

This clonotype appeared many times. The chain employs TRBV7-9 and TRBJ2-5; 8 positions agree with TRBD1. This CDR3 is 17 amino acids long. The V gene's germline CDR1 is SEHNR and CDR2 FQNEAQ (reference sequence). With 1 base clipped from V and 2 bases from J, the junction kept 9 bases outside the gene matches. CDR3 sequence: CASSLVQGTGNQETQYF. The CDR3 nucleotides read TGTGCCAGCAGCTTAGTCCAGGGGACAGGTAATCAAGAGACCCAGTACTTC.

The table lists this clonotype with many counts. The chain recombines TRBV7-9 with TRBJ2-1, with D maybe TRBD1 (5 bases). The V gene lost 0 bases and the J gene lost 5 bases, with 8 bases spanning the gap. Germline assignment: CDR1 SEHNR and CDR2 FQNEAQ (reference sequence). The CDR3 extends over 14 amino acids. CDR3: CASSLADSNNEQFF. The CDR3 region has the DNA TGTGCCAGCAGCTTAGCAGACAGTAACAATGAGCAGTTCTTC.

In this sample, this clonotype turned up many times. The gene calls are TRBV6-1 and TRBJ1-2; 9 nucleotides align to TRBD1. CDR1 and CDR2 from the germline V gene are MNHNS and SASEGT. V lost 6 bases and J lost 5; bases outside the gene matches: 10. The CDR3 totals 15 residues. The CDR3 DNA reads as TGTGCCAGCAGCCCCGGACAGGGGAATGGATATGGCTACACCTTC. Its translation is CASSPGQGNGYGYTF.

This clonotype has at least ten counts. The chain employs TRBV10-3 and TRBJ2-7, with 8 positions matching TRBD1. Germline loops: CDR1 ENHRY, CDR2 SYGVKD. This CDR3 is built from 14 residues. Germline trimming cut 8 bases from V and 3 bases from J; bases unmatched to any gene: 9. DNA of the CDR3: TGTGCCATCGGGGGGACCGGGACAGGCTACGAGCAGTACTTC. This sequence encodes CAIGGTGTGYEQYF.

In this sample, this clonotype turned up a few times. Relative to the germline gene, one junction end is altered; a read error may explain this. The gene calls are TRBV3-1 and TRBJ2-2; 11 positions match TRBD2. Germline lookup yields CDR1 LGHDT and CDR2 YNNKEL (reference sequence). The CDR3 totals 18 residues. The CDR3 coding sequence is TGTGCCACCAGCCAAGATCAGGCTAGCGGGGGGATTTCCGGGGAGCTGTTTTTT. Translation gives CATSQDQASGGISGELFF.

The sample holds many counts of this clonotype. The chain employs TRBV7-2 and TRBJ1-5; the match to TRBD1 covers 7 bases. Germline V CDR1 and CDR2: SGHTA, FQGNSA. This CDR3 has 15 residues. The trim removed 5 bases at V and 3 bases at J, leaving 7 bases unmatched. In DNA form, the CDR3 reads TGTGCCAGCAGCGCAAGACAGGGACTCAATCAGCCCCAGCATTTT. Protein: CASSARQGLNQPQHF. Full variable domain (rest looked up from reference TRBV7-2 and TRBJ1-5): GAGVSQSPSNKVTEKGKDVELRCDPISGHTALYWYRQSLGQGLEFLIYFQGNSAPDKSGLPSDRFSAERTGGSVSTLTIQRTQQEDSAVYLCASSARQGLNQPQHFGDGTRLSIL.

This clonotype was detected ten times or more. The chain links TRBV7-2 to TRBJ2-1; D possibly corresponds to TRBD1 (5 bases). The CDR3 is 15 residues long. V lost 3 bases, J lost 2 bases, and 11 bases lay in between. The V gene's germline CDR1 is SGHTA and CDR2 FQGNSA. Written as DNA, the CDR3 is TGTGCCAGCAGCTTCAGGGTTGACACCTACAATGAGCAGTTCTTC. Protein sequence: CASSFRVDTYNEQFF.

Concerning this clonotype itself: A much larger clonotype is one base distant, so this may be a read error. As DNA, the CDR3 is TGTGCCACCAGCAGAGAATGGGGGGAAGGGGGCTACACCTTC. Translated, it gives CATSREWGEGGYTF. The gene calls are TRBV15 and TRBJ1-2; a weak D match, TRBD1 (5 bases). Deletions cut 0 bases from V and 8 bases from J, with 13 bases between. The CDR3 is made up of 14 amino acids. CDR1 and CDR2 (germline): LNHNV, YYDKDF (reference sequence).

This clonotype was counted at least ten times. The rearrangement uses TRBV6-5 and TRBJ1-1; no clear D. Trimming shortened V by 6 bases and J by 0 bases, and 14 bases separated the two germline ends. Germline lookup yields CDR1 MNHEY and CDR2 SVGAGI. The CDR3 consists of 15 residues. The CDR3 reads CASRVQRPMNTEAFF. In nucleotides, the CDR3 is TGTGCCAGCAGGGTCCAAAGGCCCATGAACACTGAAGCTTTCTTT.

This clonotype was observed at least ten times. The V gene is TRBV20-1, the J gene TRBJ2-3; D uncertain. V gave up 6 bases and J gave up 4 bases, with 11 bases separating them. Germline CDR1 and CDR2: DFQATT and SNEGSKA (reference sequence). The CDR3 is made up of 12 amino acids. The CDR3 sequence: CSATKAPDTQYF. CDR3 bases: TGCAGTGCAACGAAAGCTCCAGATACGCAGTATTTT.